This T cell receptor beta chain was obtained from a study of T cells in Graves' hyperthyroidism and ophthalmopathy. Many counts were recorded for this clonotype. Trimming removed 0 bases from V and 5 bases from J, with 17 bases in between. The CDR3 contains 16 residues. CDR1 and CDR2 (germline): SGHDT, YYEEEE. TCR beta CDR3 region amplification was performed from RNA transcripts. Researchers ran a first-round RT-PCR on the TCR CDR3 using the HTBI primer set. Each CDR3 protein is one row after TCRdb ran MiXCR on the multiplex PCR reads. This table holds about 560,000 distinct CDR3 sequences, around 17% found once.

The rearrangement joins TRBV5-6 to TRBJ2-5; D assignment may be TRBD1 or TRBD2 (5 bases each). Sequencing was performed on blood. This clonotype originated in a woman younger than 35 with Graves' hyperthyroidism. The DNA for the CDR3 is TGTGCCAGCAGCTTGGGTGCCGGGACGGCGGGCGAGACCCAGTACTTC. It yields the protein CASSLGAGTAGETQYF.